One sample yielded the 29 T cell receptor beta chains listed below, sequenced in a study of blood T cell repertoires in COVID-19. Sequencing was performed with immunoSEQ multiplex PCR; in TCRdb, only in-frame clones are kept and a portion is missing. The table lists approximately 35,000 clones, approximately 72% of them singletons. Specimen: peripheral blood. These TCRs come from an elderly man with acute or convalescent COVID-19.

This chain uses TRBV2 with TRBJ1-3; possibly TRBD1 for D (5 bases). This CDR3 is built from 13 residues. The V end lost 10 bases, the J end lost 0 bases, and 10 bases lay between the germline ends. Germline assignment: CDR1 SNHLY and CDR2 FYNNEI. The CDR3 DNA is TGTGCCATCGGGGGGGACTCTGGAAACACCATATATTTT. Translation gives CAIGGDSGNTIYF.

The V gene is TRBV27, the J gene TRBJ2-7, with D unresolved. Germline V gene sequence: CDR1 MNHEY, CDR2 SMNVEV (reference sequence). The CDR3 runs 11 residues. The V end lost 4 bases, the J end lost 2 bases, and 3 bases lay between the germline ends. The CDR3 region has the DNA TGTGCCAGCAGTTCCACCTACGAGCAGTACTTC. It encodes CASSSTYEQYF.

This chain connects TRBV3-1 (or the pseudogene TRBV3-2) to TRBJ1-1; a weak D match, TRBD1 (5 bases). The CDR3 sequence is 12 residues long. With 4 bases removed from V and 6 bases from J, the gap between germline ends came to 9 bases. Per germline, CDR1 LGHDT and CDR2 YNNKEL (reference sequence). The CDR3 is CASSRKGAEAFF. CDR3 DNA sequence: TGTGCCAGCAGCCGTAAAGGGGCTGAAGCTTTCTTT.

The chain recombines TRBV6-6 with TRBJ1-5, with D perhaps matching TRBD1 (6 bases). Deletions cut 8 bases from V and 1 base from J, with 9 bases between. Germline V gives CDR1 MNHNY, CDR2 SVGAGI (reference sequence). CDR3 length equals 13 residues. The CDR3 DNA is TGTGCCAGCGGGACAACGAGCAATCAGCCCCAGCATTTT. This translates into CASGTTSNQPQHF.

V usage is TRBV5-8 and J usage is TRBJ1-5, with D perhaps matching TRBD1 (6 bases). Germline loops: CDR1 SGHTS, CDR2 YDEGEE. The V gene lost 2 bases and the J gene lost 1 base, with 13 bases spanning the gap. This CDR3 has 16 amino acids. The CDR3 here is CASSFFRGNSNQPQHF. As DNA, the CDR3 is TGTGCCAGCAGCTTTTTCAGGGGAAACAGCAATCAGCCCCAGCATTTT.

This sequence joins TRBV2 and TRBJ2-1; TRBD2 matches 13 bases. V was pared by 6 bases and J by 8 bases, with 13 bases of the junction left unmatched. The CDR3 is made up of 17 amino acids. CDR1 SNHLY and CDR2 FYNNEI come from the germline V gene. CDR3 DNA: TGTGCCAGCAGGGGGGGGACTAGCGGGACCCCCAGCGATGAGCAGTTCTTC. It yields the protein CASRGGTSGTPSDEQFF.

The chain combines TRBV5-4 with TRBJ2-1; tentative D call: TRBD1 (5 bases). The ends were cut back, 6 bases at V and 7 bases at J, with 14 bases in the middle. Germline V gene sequence: CDR1 SGHNT, CDR2 YYREEE (reference sequence). The CDR3 loop spans 13 amino acids. In DNA form, the CDR3 reads TGTGCCAGCAAGACAGCCATTGGAAATGAGCAGTTCTTC. Translating gives CASKTAIGNEQFF.

This clone was recorded once. This chain connects TRBV5-4 to TRBJ2-7; tentative D call: TRBD2 (5 bases). Germline V lookup: CDR1 SGHNT, CDR2 YYREEE (reference sequence). This CDR3 has 14 residues. The ends were cut back, 4 bases at V and 6 bases at J, with 17 bases in the middle. DNA for the CDR3: TGTGCCAGCAGCAGTCTCGCTAGGACTCTCGAGCAGTACTTC. Translation: CASSSLARTLEQYF.

The chain has TRBV6-5 and TRBJ2-7; TRBD1 might be the D (6 bases). The germline gives CDR1 MNHEY, CDR2 SVGAGI. V was shortened by 6 bases and J by 4 bases, with 19 bases between the two germline ends. CDR3 size: 15 residues. CDR3: CASRLNRAARYEQYF. The CDR3 DNA reads TGTGCCAGCAGGTTAAACAGGGCCGCCCGTTACGAGCAGTACTTC.

The chain is built from TRBV6-5 and TRBJ1-1; D uncertain. CDR1 and CDR2 (germline): MNHEY, SVGAGI. The CDR3 consists of 11 residues. The V and J ends lost 8 bases and 4 bases respectively, with 8 bases between them. This CDR3 reads CASFRGTEAFF. For the CDR3, the DNA is TGTGCCAGCTTTCGGGGCACTGAAGCTTTCTTT.

The V call is TRBV5-5, the J call TRBJ2-1; 12 bases are shared with TRBD1. This CDR3 is 16 amino acids long. The germline V gene encodes CDR1 SGHKS and CDR2 YYEKEE (reference sequence). The J segment lost 9 bases and the V segment lost 0 bases, leaving 7 bases of the junction unmatched. The CDR3, as DNA: TGTGCCAGCAGCTTGGGTCTCGGGACAGGGGGCCTTGAGCAGTTCTTC. It is translated as CASSLGLGTGGLEQFF.

This clone was counted only a few times. The J gene is TRBJ1-1, the V gene TRBV10-3; D perhaps matches TRBD1 (6 bases). Germline V lookup: CDR1 ENHRY, CDR2 SYGVKD. With 3 bases removed from V and 4 bases from J, the gap between germline ends came to 21 bases. This CDR3 comprises 17 residues. The CDR3 protein is CAISELLLDRSTTEAFF. CDR3 DNA: TGTGCCATCAGTGAACTCCTCCTAGACAGGTCAACCACTGAAGCTTTCTTT.

V gene TRBV2 combines with J gene TRBJ2-3; perhaps TRBD2 as D (6 bases). The ends were cut back, 4 bases at V and 1 base at J, with 6 bases in the middle. From germline, CDR1 is SNHLY and CDR2 FYNNEI. The CDR3 is 13 residues long. The CDR3 bases are TGTGCCAGCAGTGGCGGGGGCACAGATACGCAGTATTTT. This encodes CASSGGGTDTQYF.

The rearrangement uses TRBV7-4 and TRBJ1-5; D may be TRBD1 (5 bases). Looked up from germline, CDR1 is SGHVT and CDR2 is SQSDAQ. The CDR3 extends over 15 amino acids. V was pared by 1 base and J by 1 base, with 8 bases between. The CDR3 is CASSLDRLSNQPQHF. The CDR3 DNA reads as TGTGCCAGCAGCTTAGACAGGCTAAGCAATCAGCCCCAGCATTTT.

The chain carries TRBV4-3 and TRBJ1-1; a weak D match, TRBD1 (6 bases). Germline-derived CDR1 and CDR2 are LGHNA and YSLEER. Trimming took off 5 bases at V and 9 bases at J, with 19 bases between the two ends. The CDR3 contains 14 residues. The CDR3: CASSTGTRHPKAFF. The CDR3 bases are TGCGCCAGCAGCACAGGGACGCGACACCCAAAAGCTTTCTTT.

CDR3 residues: CASSQEVGNRGLGTEAFF. The CDR3 bases are TGTGCCAGCAGCCAAGAGGTAGGCAACAGGGGGCTAGGCACTGAAGCTTTCTTT. The chain recombines TRBV3-1 (or the pseudogene TRBV3-2) with TRBJ1-1, with 9 bases lining up with TRBD1. CDR1 and CDR2 (germline): LGHDT, YNNKEL (reference sequence). Trimming took 0 bases from V and 4 from J; bases not matched to a gene: 12. The CDR3 has 18 amino acids.

This clone was seen more than once but under ten times. The chain employs TRBV29-1 and TRBJ1-2, with 7 bases matching TRBD1. The ends lost 7 bases at V and 5 bases at J; junction bases unmatched: 10. The CDR3 runs 13 residues. In germline, CDR1 is SQVTM, CDR2 ANQGSEA. The CDR3 nucleotides are TGCAGCGCCCGACAGGGTCTCACGTATGGCTACACCTTC. Translated, it gives CSARQGLTYGYTF.

The rearrangement joins TRBV5-6 to TRBJ2-7; 8 bases fit TRBD2. The germline V gene encodes CDR1 SGHDT and CDR2 YYEEEE. The CDR3 sequence is 14 residues long. The junction had 10 bases not matched to a gene; V was cut back by 4 bases and J by 7 bases. The DNA for the CDR3 is TGTGCCAGCAGCGCTACTAGCGGTCCCACGGAGCAGTACTTC. Translated: CASSATSGPTEQYF.

This clone was counted between two and nine times. This chain links TRBV4-1 with TRBJ1-2, with D perhaps TRBD1 (5 bases). The CDR3 has 13 amino acids. Per germline, CDR1 MGHRA and CDR2 YSYEKL. V was clipped by 5 bases and J by 7 bases, with 14 bases between them. The CDR3 sequence: CASSSLGLGGYTF. DNA for the CDR3: TGCGCCAGCAGCTCCCTGGGACTCGGTGGCTACACCTTC.

The J gene is TRBJ1-1, the V gene TRBV5-6; D gene unclear. The V gene lost 2 bases and the J gene lost 1 base, with 12 bases spanning the gap. The CDR3 has 15 residues. The germline gives CDR1 SGHDT, CDR2 YYEEEE. The CDR3 DNA is TGTGCCAGCAGCTTTTCGTTTAACAGGAACACTGAAGCTTTCTTT. Translation: CASSFSFNRNTEAFF. Using reference TRBV5-6 and TRBJ1-1 for the parts outside the CDR3, the full variable domain is DAGVTQSPTHLIKTRGQQVTLRCSPKSGHDTVSWYQQALGQGPQFIFQYYEEEERQRGNFPDRFSGHQFPNYSSELNVNALLLGDSALYLCASSFSFNRNTEAFFGQGTRLTVV.

The table lists this clone with a few counts. This chain uses TRBV6-5 with TRBJ1-6; TRBD1 might be the D (6 bases). Trimming shortened V by 11 bases and J by 10 bases, and 21 bases separated the two germline ends. In germline, CDR1 is MNHEY, CDR2 SVGAGI. CDR3 length: 14 amino acids. The CDR3 DNA sequence: TGTGCCTCCGGAAGGGGGGGAGAGAAGTCACCCCTCCACTTT. Translated: CASGRGGEKSPLHF.

J is TRBJ1-2 and V is TRBV7-2; a possible D gene is TRBD1 (6 bases). The germline V gene encodes CDR1 SGHTA and CDR2 FQGNSA. The CDR3 contains 14 residues. Trimming removed 2 bases at V and 8 bases at J, with 15 bases between. CDR3 sequence: CASSLWQGSSGYTF. In nucleotides, the CDR3 is TGTGCCAGCAGCTTATGGCAGGGGAGCAGCGGCTACACCTTC.

The chain joins TRBV4-3 to TRBJ1-6, with TRBD1 matching over 7 bases. The germline CDR1 and CDR2 sequences are LGHNA and YSLEER. The CDR3 extends over 17 amino acids. V was pared by 3 bases and J by 0 bases, with 5 bases of the junction left unmatched. The DNA of the CDR3 is TGCGCCAGCAGCCAGGACAGGTTTAACTCCTATAATTCACCCCTCCACTTT. Its translation is CASSQDRFNSYNSPLHF.

The rearrangement joins TRBV4-1 to TRBJ1-1; D unclear. V lost 5 bases and J lost 4, with 14 bases in between. This CDR3 is built from 14 residues. The germline V gene has CDR1 MGHRA and CDR2 YSYEKL. Written as DNA, the CDR3 is TGCGCCAGCAGCGGCTTGAAGGAGGGCACTGAAGCTTTCTTT. It specifies CASSGLKEGTEAFF.

V gene TRBV4-3 combines with J gene TRBJ1-3, with TRBD1 identical over 7 bases. The CDR3 sequence is 15 residues long. V shed 4 bases and J 0 bases; nucleotides not matched to a gene: 3. Germline CDR1 reads LGHNA; CDR2 reads YSLEER. The CDR3 reads CASSRQGGSGNTIYF. In DNA, the CDR3 is TGCGCCAGCAGCCGACAGGGAGGCTCTGGAAACACCATATATTTT.

This chain links TRBV7-8 with TRBJ1-2; D is uncertain. Per the germline V gene, CDR1 is SGHVS and CDR2 is FQNEAQ. The length of the CDR3 is 14 residues. V lost 5 bases, J lost 6 bases, and 16 bases lay in between. CDR3 DNA: TGTGCCAGCAGCCACAGCTCCCCTTTCAATGGCTACACCTTC. Translated, it gives CASSHSSPFNGYTF.

V gene TRBV5-4 combines with J gene TRBJ2-2, with 9 bases aligning to TRBD1. Germline assignment: CDR1 SGHNT and CDR2 YYREEE (reference sequence). Trimming took 4 bases from V and 1 from J; bases not matched to a gene: 5. The CDR3 has 16 amino acids. The CDR3 reads CASSSRDRVNTGELFF. The CDR3 coding sequence is TGTGCCAGCAGCAGTCGGGACAGGGTGAACACCGGGGAGCTGTTTTTT. The variable domain in full, completed from reference TRBV5-4 and TRBJ2-2, reads ETGVTQSPTHLIKTRGQQVTLRCSSQSGHNTVSWYQQALGQGPQFIFQYYREEENGRGNFPPRFSGLQFPNYSSELNVNALELDDSALYLCASSSRDRVNTGELFFGEGSRLTVL.

The chain combines TRBV5-4 with TRBJ2-7, with TRBD2 matching 11 bases. The length of the CDR3 is 17 residues. CDR1 and CDR2 (germline): SGHNT, YYREEE (reference sequence). J was trimmed by 5 bases and V by 2 bases; bases with no gene match: 12. Here the CDR3 DNA reads TGTGCCAGCAGCTTAGGGCTAGCGGGGGGTGGGAGTCACGAGCAGTACTTC. This gives the protein CASSLGLAGGGSHEQYF.

V is TRBV14 and J is TRBJ1-1; weak D call: TRBD1 (6 bases). The length of the CDR3 is 15 residues. Germline V CDR1 and CDR2: SGHDN, FVKESK. Trimming cost V 7 bases and J 3 bases, with 18 bases left between them. The CDR3 sequence is CASTHVGGRDTEAFF. The DNA for the CDR3 is TGTGCCAGCACCCACGTCGGGGGGCGAGACACTGAAGCTTTCTTT.